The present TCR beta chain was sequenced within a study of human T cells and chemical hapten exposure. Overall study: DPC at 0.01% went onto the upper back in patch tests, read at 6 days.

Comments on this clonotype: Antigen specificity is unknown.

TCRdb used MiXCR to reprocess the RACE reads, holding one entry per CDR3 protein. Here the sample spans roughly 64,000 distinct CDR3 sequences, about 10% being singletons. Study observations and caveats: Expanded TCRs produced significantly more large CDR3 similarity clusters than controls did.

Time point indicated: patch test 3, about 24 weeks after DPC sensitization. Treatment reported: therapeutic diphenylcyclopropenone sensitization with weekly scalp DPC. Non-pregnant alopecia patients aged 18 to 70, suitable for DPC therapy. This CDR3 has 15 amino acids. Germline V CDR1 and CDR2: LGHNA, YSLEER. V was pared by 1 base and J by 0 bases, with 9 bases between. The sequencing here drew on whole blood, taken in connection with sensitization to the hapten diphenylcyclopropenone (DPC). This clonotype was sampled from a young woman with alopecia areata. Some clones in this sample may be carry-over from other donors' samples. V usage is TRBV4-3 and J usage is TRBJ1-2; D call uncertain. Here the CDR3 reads CASSQGGRSNYGYTF. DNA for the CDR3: TGCGCCAGCAGCCAAGGCGGAAGATCTAACTATGGCTACACCTTC.